The rows below give T cell receptor beta chains drawn from one sample of a study of blood T cell repertoires in COVID-19. TCRdb keeps only in-frame clones here, not all; method: immunoSEQ multiplex PCR. The table shows 95,000 to 150,000 clones, with over 75% occurring only once. The sequenced material came from peripheral blood. The receptors stem from an older woman with acute or convalescent COVID-19. Each CDR3 is given with its conserved first and last residue. A D gene is named only where the DNA matches it firmly. Only part of the rows carry a size: once, few, many, or a class if the clone is expanded.

clone size: .
D gene: TRBD2
J gene: TRBJ2-3
V gene: TRBV11-3
CDR3 DNA: TGTGCCAGCAGCTTAGATCGTGGACTAGCGGGGCGGGATACGCAGTATTTT
CDR3 protein: CASSLDRGLAGRDTQYF

clone size: .
D gene: .
J gene: TRBJ1-5
V gene: TRBV28
CDR3 DNA: TGTGCCAGCAGCTTGCGGGGGGGCCCTATTTATAGCAATCAGCCCCAGCATTTT
CDR3 protein: CASSLRGGPIYSNQPQHF

clone size: .
D gene: TRBD2
J gene: TRBJ2-1
V gene: TRBV5-1
CDR3 DNA: TGCGCCAGCAGCTTGGGCGGGGGGCGAGCCAATGAGCAGTTCTTC
CDR3 protein: CASSLGGGRANEQFF

clone size: .
D gene: .
J gene: TRBJ2-1
V gene: TRBV11-3
CDR3 DNA: TGTGCCAGCAGCTTAGAGGCGCTAGTCCACAATGAGCAGTTCTTC
CDR3 protein: CASSLEALVHNEQFF

clone size: .
D gene: TRBD1
J gene: TRBJ2-3
V gene: TRBV11-1
CDR3 DNA: TGTGCCAGCAGCTTACTCGGGACAGGGGTAACAGATACGCAGTATTTT
CDR3 protein: CASSLLGTGVTDTQYF

clone size: few
D gene: .
J gene: TRBJ1-6
V gene: TRBV6-2/TRBV6-3
CDR3 DNA: TGTGCCAGCAGTTCCCTCGGGGACACGCCAGAGCCCCTCCACTTT
CDR3 protein: CASSSLGDTPEPLHF

clone size: .
D gene: TRBD1
J gene: TRBJ1-4
V gene: TRBV7-2
CDR3 DNA: TGTGCCAGCAGCTTAGCTTTGACAGGGGGTTCCGGGAAACTGTTTTTT
CDR3 protein: CASSLALTGGSGKLFF

clone size: .
D gene: .
J gene: TRBJ1-2
V gene: TRBV4-3
CDR3 DNA: TGCGCCAGCAGCCAAGATTGGCAGGGATCTAGTAAAGCCTACACCTTC
CDR3 protein: CASSQDWQGSSKAYTF

clone size: .
D gene: .
J gene: TRBJ1-1
V gene: TRBV6-6
CDR3 DNA: TGTGCCAGCAGGGAGCCGGGCACTGAAGCTTTCTTT
CDR3 protein: CASREPGTEAFF

clone size: .
D gene: TRBD1
J gene: TRBJ2-2
V gene: TRBV18
CDR3 DNA: TGTGCCAGCTCCTGGACAGGGGAGAACACCGGGGAGCTGTTTTTT
CDR3 protein: CASSWTGENTGELFF

clone size: .
D gene: .
J gene: TRBJ1-1
V gene: TRBV5-4
CDR3 DNA: TGTGCCAGCAGCTTGATGGATCAGGGAAGCACTGAAGCTTTCTTT
CDR3 protein: CASSLMDQGSTEAFF

clone size: .
D gene: .
J gene: TRBJ2-3
V gene: TRBV4-3
CDR3 DNA: TGCGCCAGCAGCCAGGACAGACTTACCACAGATACGCAGTATTTT
CDR3 protein: CASSQDRLTTDTQYF

clone size: .
D gene: .
J gene: TRBJ2-7
V gene: TRBV6-2/TRBV6-3
CDR3 DNA: TGTGCCAGCAGTGACAGCTACGAGCAGTACTTC
CDR3 protein: CASSDSYEQYF

clone size: .
D gene: TRBD1
J gene: TRBJ1-2
V gene: TRBV5-1
CDR3 DNA: TGCGCCAGCAGCTTGGACAGGGGGTCCTATGGCTACACCTTC
CDR3 protein: CASSLDRGSYGYTF

clone size: .
D gene: .
J gene: TRBJ1-5
V gene: TRBV4-3
CDR3 DNA: TGCGCCAGCAGCTCTAGATACGGTAGCAATCAGCCCCAGCATTTT
CDR3 protein: CASSSRYGSNQPQHF

clone size: few
D gene: .
J gene: TRBJ1-6
V gene: TRBV5-8
CDR3 DNA: TGTGCCAGCAGCTTCCGATCGGGGGATTCACCCCTCCACTTT
CDR3 protein: CASSFRSGDSPLHF

clone size: .
D gene: TRBD1
J gene: TRBJ2-1
V gene: TRBV29-1
CDR3 DNA: TGCAGCGTACAGGGGGCGTACAATGAGCAGTTCTTC
CDR3 protein: CSVQGAYNEQFF

clone size: .
D gene: .
J gene: TRBJ1-3
V gene: TRBV11-3
CDR3 DNA: TGTGCCAGCAGCTTGACAGGCCCTACTTACTCTGGAAACACCATATATTTT
CDR3 protein: CASSLTGPTYSGNTIYF

clone size: .
D gene: .
J gene: TRBJ2-1
V gene: TRBV6-5
CDR3 DNA: TGTGCCAGCAGTTACTCGGGTGACACGACCTACAATGAGCAGTTCTTC
CDR3 protein: CASSYSGDTTYNEQFF

clone size: .
D gene: .
J gene: TRBJ1-1
V gene: TRBV7-6
CDR3 DNA: TGTGCCAGCAGCTTACGCACAGGTACCCCTGAAGCTTTCTTT
CDR3 protein: CASSLRTGTPEAFF

clone size: .
D gene: TRBD2
J gene: TRBJ2-5
V gene: TRBV2
CDR3 DNA: TGTGCCAGCCATCAGGTGGCTAGCGGGGGGGGAGAGACCCAGTACTTC
CDR3 protein: CASHQVASGGGETQYF

clone size: .
D gene: .
J gene: TRBJ1-4
V gene: TRBV4-3
CDR3 DNA: TGCGCCAGCAGCCCAGAAAACGGGGCAACTAATGAAAAACTGTTTTTT
CDR3 protein: CASSPENGATNEKLFF

clone size: .
D gene: TRBD1
J gene: TRBJ1-2
V gene: TRBV10-3
CDR3 DNA: TGTGCCATCAGTGACCAGGGACAGGCCTATGGCTACACCTTC
CDR3 protein: CAISDQGQAYGYTF

clone size: .
D gene: .
J gene: TRBJ1-3
V gene: TRBV6-5
CDR3 DNA: TGTGCCAGCAGTACTGACACTGGAAACACCATATATTTT
CDR3 protein: CASSTDTGNTIYF

clone size: .
D gene: .
J gene: TRBJ2-1
V gene: TRBV2
CDR3 DNA: TGTGCCAGCAGTCCTACCTACAATGAGCAGTTCTTC
CDR3 protein: CASSPTYNEQFF

clone size: .
D gene: .
J gene: TRBJ1-5
V gene: TRBV6-2/TRBV6-3
CDR3 DNA: TGTGCCAGCAGTTACGACGTGGGAGGGGCGAGTCAGCCCCAGCATTTT
CDR3 protein: CASSYDVGGASQPQHF

clone size: .
D gene: .
J gene: TRBJ1-2
V gene: TRBV7-2
CDR3 DNA: TGTGCCAGCAGGCAGGGAAATAGTGGCTATGGCTACACCTTC
CDR3 protein: CASRQGNSGYGYTF

clone size: .
D gene: .
J gene: TRBJ1-1
V gene: TRBV29-1
CDR3 DNA: TGCAGCGTTTACTCGTTGGACACTGAAGCTTTCTTT
CDR3 protein: CSVYSLDTEAFF

clone size: .
D gene: TRBD1
J gene: TRBJ2-2
V gene: TRBV2
CDR3 DNA: TGTGCCAGCAGGACCGACAGGGGTGGCACCGGGGAGCTGTTTTTT
CDR3 protein: CASRTDRGGTGELFF

clone size: .
D gene: .
J gene: TRBJ1-5
V gene: TRBV30
CDR3 DNA: TGTGCCTGGAGGAGTGGAGGAGGGAATCAGCCCCAGCATTTT
CDR3 protein: CAWRSGGGNQPQHF

clone size: .
D gene: .
J gene: TRBJ1-5
V gene: TRBV5-4
CDR3 DNA: TGTGCCAGCAGCTTAGGGGGAACTCAGCCCCAGCATTTT
CDR3 protein: CASSLGGTQPQHF

clone size: once
D gene: .
J gene: TRBJ1-2
V gene: TRBV2
CDR3 DNA: TGTGCCAGCACTGGACAGCTAGCTAACTATGGCTACACCTTC
CDR3 protein: CASTGQLANYGYTF

clone size: .
D gene: .
J gene: TRBJ2-1
V gene: TRBV6-1
CDR3 DNA: TGTGCCAGCAGTGAAGTGGGCTCCCGCTCCTACAATGAGCAGTTCTTC
CDR3 protein: CASSEVGSRSYNEQFF

clone size: .
D gene: TRBD1
J gene: TRBJ1-2
V gene: TRBV4-1
CDR3 DNA: TGCGCCAGCAGCCGGCAGGGACAGGGGGACTATGGCTACACCTTC
CDR3 protein: CASSRQGQGDYGYTF

clone size: .
D gene: .
J gene: TRBJ1-6
V gene: TRBV27
CDR3 DNA: TGTGCCAGCAGTCCCCGGGGGGTAAGCTCCTATAATTCACCCCTCCACTTT
CDR3 protein: CASSPRGVSSYNSPLHF

clone size: .
D gene: .
J gene: TRBJ2-3
V gene: TRBV4-3
CDR3 DNA: TGCGCCAGCAGCCTTAACCCCCACAGGGCAGATACGCAGTATTTT
CDR3 protein: CASSLNPHRADTQYF

clone size: once
D gene: .
J gene: TRBJ2-3
V gene: TRBV7-9
CDR3 DNA: TGTGCCAGCAGCTTAGACGGGTTCAACACAGATACGCAGTATTTT
CDR3 protein: CASSLDGFNTDTQYF

clone size: .
D gene: TRBD1
J gene: TRBJ2-1
V gene: TRBV7-2
CDR3 DNA: TGTGCCAGCAGCCCGGACAGGGCCTACAATGAGCAGTTCTTC
CDR3 protein: CASSPDRAYNEQFF

clone size: .
D gene: .
J gene: TRBJ1-5
V gene: TRBV6-2/TRBV6-3
CDR3 DNA: TGTGCCAGCAGTTACGTGTCGGGCGGACAGACCAATCAGCCCCAGCATTTT
CDR3 protein: CASSYVSGGQTNQPQHF

clone size: .
D gene: .
J gene: TRBJ2-5
V gene: TRBV18
CDR3 DNA: TGTGCCAGCTGTGGCGGTCCTCGCCAAGAGACCCAGTACTTC
CDR3 protein: CASCGGPRQETQYF